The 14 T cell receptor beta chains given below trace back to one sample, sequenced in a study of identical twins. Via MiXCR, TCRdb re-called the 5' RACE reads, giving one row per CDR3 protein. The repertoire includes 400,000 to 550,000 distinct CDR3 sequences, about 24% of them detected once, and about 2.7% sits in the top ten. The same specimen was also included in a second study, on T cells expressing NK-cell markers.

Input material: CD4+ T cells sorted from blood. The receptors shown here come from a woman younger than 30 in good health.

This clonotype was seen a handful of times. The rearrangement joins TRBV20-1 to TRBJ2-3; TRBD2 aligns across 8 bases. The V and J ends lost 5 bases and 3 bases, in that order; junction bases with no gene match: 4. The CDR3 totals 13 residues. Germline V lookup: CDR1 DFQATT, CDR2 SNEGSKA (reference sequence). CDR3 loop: CSAPLAGTDTQYF. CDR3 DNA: TGCAGTGCTCCCTTAGCGGGAACAGATACGCAGTATTTT.

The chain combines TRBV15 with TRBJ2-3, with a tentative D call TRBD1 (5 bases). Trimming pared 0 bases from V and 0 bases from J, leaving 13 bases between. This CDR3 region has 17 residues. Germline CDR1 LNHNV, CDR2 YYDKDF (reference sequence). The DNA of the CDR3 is TGTGCCACCAGCAGAGATTTGGCAGGGTCTAGCACAGATACGCAGTATTTT. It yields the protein CATSRDLAGSSTDTQYF.

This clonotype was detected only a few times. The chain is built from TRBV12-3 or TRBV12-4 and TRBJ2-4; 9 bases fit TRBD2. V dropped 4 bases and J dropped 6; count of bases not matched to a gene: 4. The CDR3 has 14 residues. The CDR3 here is CASSWREGLNIQYF. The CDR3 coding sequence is TGTGCCAGCAGTTGGCGGGAGGGCCTAAACATTCAGTACTTC.

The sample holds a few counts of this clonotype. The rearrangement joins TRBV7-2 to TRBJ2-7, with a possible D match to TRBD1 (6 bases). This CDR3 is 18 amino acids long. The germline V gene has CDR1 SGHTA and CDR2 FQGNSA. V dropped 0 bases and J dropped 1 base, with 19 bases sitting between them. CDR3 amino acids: CASSLARPGPRGSYEQYF. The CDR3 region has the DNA TGTGCCAGCAGCTTAGCGCGGCCGGGCCCTAGGGGGTCCTACGAGCAGTACTTC.

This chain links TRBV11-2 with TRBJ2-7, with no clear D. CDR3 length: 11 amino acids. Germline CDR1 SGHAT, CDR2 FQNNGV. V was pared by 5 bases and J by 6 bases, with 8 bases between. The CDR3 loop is CASSTKTEQYF. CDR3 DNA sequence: TGTGCCAGCAGCACGAAGACCGAGCAGTACTTC.

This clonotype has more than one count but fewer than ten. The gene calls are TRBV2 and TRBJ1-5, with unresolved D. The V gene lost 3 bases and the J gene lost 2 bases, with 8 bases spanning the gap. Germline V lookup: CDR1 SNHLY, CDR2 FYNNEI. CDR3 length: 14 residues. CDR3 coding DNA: TGTGCCAGCAGTGAGTCCCCTCGCAATCAGCCCCAGCATTTT. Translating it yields CASSESPRNQPQHF.

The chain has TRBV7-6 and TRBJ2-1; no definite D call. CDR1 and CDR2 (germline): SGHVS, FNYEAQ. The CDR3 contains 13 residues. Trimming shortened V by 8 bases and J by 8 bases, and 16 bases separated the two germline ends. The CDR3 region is CASAYDRRYEQFF. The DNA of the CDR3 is TGTGCCAGCGCTTACGACCGCAGGTATGAGCAGTTCTTC.

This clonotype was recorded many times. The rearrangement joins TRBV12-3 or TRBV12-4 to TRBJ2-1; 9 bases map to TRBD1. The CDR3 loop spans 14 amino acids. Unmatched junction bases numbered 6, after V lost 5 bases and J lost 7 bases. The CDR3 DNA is TGTGCCAGCAGTAGGGGACAGGGTCAGAATGAGCAGTTCTTC. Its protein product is CASSRGQGQNEQFF.

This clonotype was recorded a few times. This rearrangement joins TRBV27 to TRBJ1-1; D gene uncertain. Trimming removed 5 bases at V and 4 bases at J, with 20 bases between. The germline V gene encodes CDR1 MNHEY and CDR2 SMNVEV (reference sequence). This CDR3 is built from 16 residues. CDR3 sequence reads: CASSPRAGRGGTEAFF. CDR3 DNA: TGTGCCAGCAGTCCCCGTGCAGGTCGAGGTGGCACTGAAGCTTTCTTT.

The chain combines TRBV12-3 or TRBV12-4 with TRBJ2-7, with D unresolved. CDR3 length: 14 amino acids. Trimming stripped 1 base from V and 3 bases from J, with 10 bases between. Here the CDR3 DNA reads TGTGCCAGCAGTTTAGATGGCACCCTCTACGAGCAGTACTTC. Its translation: CASSLDGTLYEQYF.

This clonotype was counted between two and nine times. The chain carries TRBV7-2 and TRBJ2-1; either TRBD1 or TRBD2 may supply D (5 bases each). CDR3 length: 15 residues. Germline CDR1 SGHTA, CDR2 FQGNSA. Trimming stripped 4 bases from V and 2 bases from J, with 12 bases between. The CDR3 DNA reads TGTGCCAGCAGCTACGGGACCCACGCCTACAATGAGCAGTTCTTC. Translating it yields CASSYGTHAYNEQFF.

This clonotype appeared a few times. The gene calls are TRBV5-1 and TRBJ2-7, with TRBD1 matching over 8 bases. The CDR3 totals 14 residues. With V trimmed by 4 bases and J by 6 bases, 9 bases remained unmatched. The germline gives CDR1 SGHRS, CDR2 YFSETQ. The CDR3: CASSAGDRGSEQYF. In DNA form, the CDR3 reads TGCGCCAGCAGCGCTGGTGACAGGGGTAGCGAGCAGTACTTC.

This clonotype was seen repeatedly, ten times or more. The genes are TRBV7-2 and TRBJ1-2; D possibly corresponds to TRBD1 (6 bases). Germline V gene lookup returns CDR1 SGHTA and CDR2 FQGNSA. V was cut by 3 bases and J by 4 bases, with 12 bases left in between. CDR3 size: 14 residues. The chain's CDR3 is CASSFSPDSYGYTF. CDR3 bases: TGTGCCAGCAGCTTTAGCCCGGACAGCTATGGCTACACCTTC.

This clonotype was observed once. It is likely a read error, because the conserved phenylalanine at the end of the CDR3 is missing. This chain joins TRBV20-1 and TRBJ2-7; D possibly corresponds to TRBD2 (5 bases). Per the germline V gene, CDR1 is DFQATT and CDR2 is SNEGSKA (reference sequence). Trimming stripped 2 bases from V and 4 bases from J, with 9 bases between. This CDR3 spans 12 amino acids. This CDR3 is CSARWRAYEQYL. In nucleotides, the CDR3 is TGCAGTGCTAGATGGCGGGCATACGAGCAGTACTTG.